These T cell receptor beta chains were read from a single sample in a study of shared clonotypes between healthy human individuals. Profiled with immunoSEQ multiplex PCR; TCRdb holds only in-frame clones, not every one. The sample shows around 2.1 million clones, almost 96% of them seen only once. Sequencing used naive CD4+ T cells sorted from blood. These receptor sequences come from a young man in good health. Each CDR3 is given with its conserved first and last residue. D genes are given only for firm matches. The size entry is marked missing in some rows and otherwise reads once, few, many or a size class.

D	V	size	J	CDR3	DNA
TRBD1	TRBV5-1	-	TRBJ1-6	CASSADRGVNSPLHF	TGCGCCAGCAGCGCTGACAGGGGCGTCAATTCACCCCTCCACTTT
-	TRBV28	-	TRBJ1-5	CASSLYVKAGHNQPQHF	TGTGCCAGCAGCCTATACGTCAAGGCAGGGCATAATCAGCCCCAGCATTTT
TRBD2	TRBV10-1	-	TRBJ2-1	CASSDGAGGLNEQFF	TGCGCCAGCAGTGATGGGGCGGGGGGGCTCAATGAGCAGTTCTTC
-	TRBV10-3	-	TRBJ2-1	CAISEGGTLVYNEQFF	TGTGCCATCAGTGAGGGAGGGACTTTGGTCTACAATGAGCAGTTCTTC
-	TRBV11-3	-	TRBJ2-3	CASSLTADTQYF	TGTGCCAGCAGCTTAACCGCAGATACGCAGTATTTT
TRBD2	TRBV6-5	-	TRBJ2-5	CASSSPLAGGWETQYF	TGTGCCAGCAGTTCCCCACTAGCGGGAGGATGGGAGACCCAGTACTTC
-	TRBV6-5	-	TRBJ2-3	CASSRDRDTQYF	TGTGCCAGCAGCCGCGACAGGGATACGCAGTATTTT
TRBD2	TRBV5-1	-	TRBJ2-7	CASSLYRTLAGGQYEQYF	TGCGCCAGCAGCTTATACCGTACCCTAGCGGGAGGCCAGTACGAGCAGTACTTC
TRBD1	TRBV6-1	-	TRBJ2-1	CASSWADRDPFF	TGTGCCAGCAGTTGGGCCGACAGGGATCCGTTCTTC
-	TRBV2	-	TRBJ1-2	CASSGHRVGNYGYTF	TGTGCCAGCAGTGGGCATCGGGTGGGAAACTATGGCTACACCTTC
-	TRBV18	-	TRBJ2-2	CASSPISGELFF	TGTGCCAGCTCACCAATCTCCGGGGAGCTGTTTTTT
-	TRBV30	once	TRBJ2-3	CASTPRGLLTDTQYF	TGTGCCTCGACGCCCCGGGGGCTTCTCACAGATACGCAGTATTTT
-	TRBV4-3	-	TRBJ2-1	CASSQDWEDEQFF	TGCGCCAGCAGCCAAGATTGGGAGGATGAGCAGTTCTTC
-	TRBV19	-	TRBJ1-5	CASSGGTNSNQPQHF	TGTGCCAGTAGTGGCGGAACGAATAGCAATCAGCCCCAGCATTTT
-	TRBV5-6	once	TRBJ1-2	CASSLEPGPYGYTF	TGTGCCAGCAGCTTGGAGCCAGGTCCTTATGGCTACACCTTC
-	TRBV6-1	-	TRBJ1-5	CASSIQGGNQPQHF	TGTGCCAGCAGTATACAGGGAGGCAATCAGCCCCAGCATTTT
-	TRBV19	-	TRBJ1-1	CASSNPGQSVEAFF	TGTGCCAGTAGCAACCCCGGACAGTCGGTTGAAGCTTTCTTT
TRBD2	TRBV5-8	-	TRBJ2-7	CASSSRLAGSYEQYF	TGTGCCAGCAGCTCCCGACTAGCGGGGAGCTACGAGCAGTACTTC
TRBD1	TRBV7-2	-	TRBJ2-7	CASSLLGDSAYEQYF	TGTGCCAGCAGCCTCCTGGGGGACAGCGCCTACGAGCAGTACTTC
-	TRBV7-2	-	TRBJ2-2	CASSTRVPGELFF	TGTGCCAGCAGCACCAGGGTTCCCGGGGAGCTGTTTTTT
TRBD1	TRBV5-4	-	TRBJ1-2	CASSFRDRGRGDGYTF	TGTGCCAGCAGCTTCCGCGACAGGGGTCGAGGCGATGGCTACACCTTC
-	TRBV18	once	TRBJ1-4	CASSPPISSLIGDNEKLFF	TGTGCCAGCTCACCACCGATATCCTCGCTTATCGGGGATAATGAAAAACTGTTTTTT